The 21 T cell receptor beta chains presented below share a single source sample, sequenced in a study of shared clonotypes between healthy human individuals. Libraries were prepared by immunoSEQ multiplex PCR; TCRdb keeps only in-frame clonotypes and omits some of them. The profile shows about 380,000 clones, about 96% of them singletons. Sequencing was performed on memory CD8+ T cells sorted from blood. Subset indicated: CD45RO+ cells pooled with CCR7-negative TemRA cells. These receptors all stem from a man in his thirties or forties in good health.

The chain carries TRBV30 and TRBJ2-1, with D possibly being TRBD1 (5 bases). V lost 3 bases, J lost 6 bases, and 15 bases lay in between. Per germline, CDR1 GTSNPN and CDR2 SVGIG (reference sequence). This CDR3 has 14 amino acids. CDR3 loop: CAWSPGLLGNEQFF. CDR3 bases: TGTGCCTGGAGCCCAGGGTTGTTGGGCAATGAGCAGTTCTTC.

The chain is built from TRBV29-1 and TRBJ2-2; TRBD2 might be the D (6 bases). The germline V gene has CDR1 SQVTM and CDR2 ANQGSEA. V lost 7 bases and J lost 3, with 15 bases in between. This CDR3 has 14 amino acids. The CDR3 sequence: CSAMSGVDTGELFF. In nucleotides, the CDR3 is TGCAGCGCCATGTCGGGGGTTGACACCGGGGAGCTGTTTTTT.

The rearrangement uses TRBV5-6 and TRBJ2-2; no clear D. Germline loops: CDR1 SGHDT, CDR2 YYEEEE. The V and J ends lost 1 base and 6 bases respectively, with 7 bases between them. CDR3 length: 13 amino acids. CDR3: CASSLIGPGELFF. CDR3 DNA: TGTGCCAGCAGCTTGATCGGTCCCGGGGAGCTGTTTTTT.

J is TRBJ2-2 and V is TRBV7-9; 10 nucleotides agree with TRBD1. V was clipped by 5 bases and J by 0 bases; unmatched bases: 6. The CDR3 extends over 17 amino acids. From germline, CDR1 is SEHNR and CDR2 FQNEAQ (reference sequence). The CDR3 bases are TGTGCCAGCAGCCGGGACAGGGGTGTCGCGAACACCGGGGAGCTGTTTTTT. This sequence encodes CASSRDRGVANTGELFF.

V gene TRBV30 combines with J gene TRBJ1-5; 8 nucleotides align to TRBD1. V lost 5 bases and J lost 4; bases outside the gene matches: 4. The CDR3 contains 13 residues. The V gene's germline CDR1 is GTSNPN and CDR2 SVGIG (reference sequence). CDR3 DNA: TGTGCCTGGGGACAGGGAGAGAATCAGCCCCAGCATTTT. Translated, it gives CAWGQGENQPQHF.

The chain recombines TRBV27 with TRBJ2-5; D could derive from TRBD1 or TRBD2 (5 bases each). From germline, CDR1 is MNHEY and CDR2 SMNVEV (reference sequence). V lost 0 bases and J lost 6, with 8 bases in between. The CDR3 runs to 13 residues. The CDR3 sequence: CASSLSRGQTQYF. CDR3 DNA: TGTGCCAGCAGTTTATCTCGGGGCCAGACCCAGTACTTC.

The V gene is TRBV25-1, the J gene TRBJ2-7; 7 bases are a match to TRBD1. Germline CDR1 reads MGHDK; CDR2 reads SYGVNS. CDR3 length: 14 amino acids. Trimming at V came to 4 bases and at J to 0 bases, leaving 3 bases not matched to a gene. In DNA, the CDR3 is TGTGCCAGCAGTGTTACAGGGGCCTCCTACGAGCAGTACTTC. Encoded protein: CASSVTGASYEQYF.

As DNA, the CDR3 is TGTGCCAGCAGGACTGCTCCTACGTTCGAGCAGTACTTC. Translating gives CASRTAPTFEQYF. The chain joins TRBV6-1 to TRBJ2-7; D is unresolved. CDR3 size: 13 residues. Per the germline V gene, CDR1 is MNHNS and CDR2 is SASEGT. Trimming shortened V by 6 bases and J by 6 bases, and 15 bases separated the two germline ends.

V usage is TRBV15 and J usage is TRBJ1-4; D may be TRBD1 (6 bases). Per germline, CDR1 LNHNV and CDR2 YYDKDF (reference sequence). The CDR3 extends over 15 amino acids. With 5 bases removed from V and 6 bases from J, the gap between germline ends came to 16 bases. The CDR3 sequence is CATSGNRVIDEKLFF. The CDR3 bases are TGTGCCACCAGCGGTAACAGGGTAATAGATGAAAAACTGTTTTTT.

The chain carries TRBV6-1 and TRBJ1-2; 7 nucleotides align to TRBD1. There are 15 residues in the CDR3. J lost 4 bases, V lost 2 bases, and 7 bases had no gene match. CDR1 and CDR2 (germline): MNHNS, SASEGT. Here the CDR3 DNA reads TGTGCCAGCAGTGAATCGGGAGGGGGCGGCTATGGCTACACCTTC. Protein sequence: CASSESGGGGYGYTF.

The chain joins TRBV2 to TRBJ2-7; 9 bases agree with TRBD1. This CDR3 contains 14 residues. From germline, CDR1 is SNHLY and CDR2 FYNNEI. J was trimmed by 2 bases and V by 5 bases; bases with no gene match: 4. The chain's CDR3 is CASSSGTGTYEQYF. The CDR3 DNA reads TGTGCCAGCAGTTCCGGGACAGGGACCTACGAGCAGTACTTC.

The rearrangement links TRBV28 to TRBJ2-2; 11 nucleotides match TRBD2. The CDR3 runs 15 residues. Per the germline V gene, CDR1 is MDHEN and CDR2 is SYDVKM. The ends lost 11 bases at V and 5 bases at J; junction bases unmatched: 10. In DNA form, the CDR3 reads TGTGCCGTCATTAGCGGGAGGGCCGGGACCGGGGAGCTGTTTTTT. It is translated as CAVISGRAGTGELFF.

V gene TRBV18 combines with J gene TRBJ2-7; D is undetermined. CDR3 size: 15 residues. Germline V gene data show CDR1 as KGHSH and CDR2 as LQKENI. The ends were cut back, 3 bases at V and 0 bases at J, with 12 bases in the middle. This chain's CDR3 is CASSPGSESSYEQYF. CDR3 sequence (DNA): TGTGCCAGCTCACCGGGCAGCGAAAGCTCCTACGAGCAGTACTTC.

The chain links TRBV7-2 to TRBJ1-1; D is unclear. V lost 2 bases and J 0 bases, leaving 16 bases between the germline ends. Germline V CDR1 and CDR2: SGHTA, FQGNSA. The CDR3 is 17 amino acids. The CDR3 DNA reads as TGTGCCAGCAGCTTATCCAGGCCGCTATTGCTGAACACTGAAGCTTTCTTT. Its protein is CASSLSRPLLLNTEAFF.

The chain joins TRBV9 to TRBJ1-2; 9 bases fit TRBD1. Germline loops: CDR1 SGDLS, CDR2 YYNGEE. CDR3 length: 17 amino acids. The junction had 15 bases not matched to a gene; V was cut back by 3 bases and J by 6 bases. The CDR3 reads CASSGRQGVFSVDGYTF. The CDR3 nucleotides are TGTGCCAGCAGCGGACGACAGGGGGTATTCTCTGTCGATGGCTACACCTTC.

The chain has TRBV7-9 and TRBJ1-1; D is perhaps TRBD1 (5 bases). Germline CDR1 reads SEHNR; CDR2 reads FQNEAQ (reference sequence). V lost 4 bases to trimming and J lost 1 base, with 13 bases between them. CDR3 length equals 15 residues. CDR3 in amino acids: CASSSGRVANTEAFF. As DNA, the CDR3 is TGTGCCAGCAGCTCGGGCAGGGTCGCGAACACTGAAGCTTTCTTT. The full variable domain, rest sourced from reference TRBV7-9 and TRBJ1-1, is DTGVSQNPRHKITKRGQNVTFRCDPISEHNRLYWYRQTLGQGPEFLTYFQNEAQLEKSRLLSDRFSAERPKGSFSTLEIQRTEQGDSAMYLCASSSGRVANTEAFFGQGTRLTVV.

This CDR3 reads CASSLDRGMATEAFF. CDR3 coding DNA: TGTGCCAGCAGTCTGGACAGGGGGATGGCCACTGAAGCTTTCTTT. The rearrangement links TRBV6-5 to TRBJ1-1, with 10 bases lining up with TRBD1. The CDR3 length is 15 residues. CDR1 is MNHEY, CDR2 SVGAGI, per germline. After removal of 5 bases from V and 4 bases from J, the junction contained 7 bases not matched to a gene.

The rearrangement links TRBV19 to TRBJ1-1; possibly TRBD1 for D (6 bases). Germline V lookup: CDR1 LNHDA, CDR2 SQIVND (reference sequence). Trimming shortened V by 5 bases and J by 5 bases, and 15 bases separated the two germline ends. There are 14 residues in the CDR3. The CDR3 DNA sequence: TGTGCCAGTAGTTCTCGGGGGGCGTGGACTGAAGCTTTCTTT. Its translation is CASSSRGAWTEAFF. Together with reference TRBV19 and TRBJ1-1, the CDR3 gives the full variable domain: DGGITQSPKYLFRKEGQNVTLSCEQNLNHDAMYWYRQDPGQGLRLIYYSQIVNDFQKGDIAEGYSVSREKKESFPLTVTSAQKNPTAFYLCASSSRGAWTEAFFGQGTRLTVV.

The rearrangement links TRBV5-1 to TRBJ2-6; D gene unclear. This CDR3 contains 14 residues. The germline V gene has CDR1 SGHRS and CDR2 YFSETQ. With 0 bases removed from V and 2 bases from J, the gap between germline ends came to 3 bases. CDR3 region: CASSLDTGANVLTF. DNA of the CDR3: TGCGCCAGCAGCTTGGACACTGGGGCCAACGTCCTGACTTTC.

The chain employs TRBV6-5 and TRBJ2-1; 13 nucleotides agree with TRBD2. J lost 7 bases, V lost 2 bases, and 2 bases had no gene match. CDR1 MNHEY and CDR2 SVGAGI come from the germline V gene. The CDR3 has 15 amino acids. This CDR3 reads CASSYPGLAGNEQFF. CDR3 in DNA: TGTGCCAGCAGTTACCCGGGACTAGCGGGAAATGAGCAGTTCTTC.

This clone was observed once. This chain uses TRBV7-9 with TRBJ1-5; D is uncertain. The CDR3 runs to 13 residues. Trimming removed 5 bases from V and 6 bases from J, with 11 bases in between. Germline V lookup: CDR1 SEHNR, CDR2 FQNEAQ (reference sequence). The CDR3 loop reads CASSPGPGQPQHF. The CDR3 DNA reads as TGTGCCAGCAGCCCGGGTCCAGGTCAGCCCCAGCATTTT. The variable domain in full, with the rest retrieved from reference TRBV7-9 and TRBJ1-5, is DTGVSQNPRHKITKRGQNVTFRCDPISEHNRLYWYRQTLGQGPEFLTYFQNEAQLEKSRLLSDRFSAERPKGSFSTLEIQRTEQGDSAMYLCASSPGPGQPQHFGDGTRLSIL.